This T cell receptor beta chain appears in the sequencing data of a study of STAT3 mutations in large granular lymphocyte leukemia. Across the study: Roughly half of the longitudinally sequenced T-LGLL patients carried detectable canonical activating STAT3 mutations.

Approximately 40,000 productive templates were obtained per sample on average. Assay: immunoSEQ multiplex PCR; the TCRdb copy retains only in-frame clones and omits some. The data contain roughly 9,400 clones, roughly 90% of them singletons. Findings and limits, study-wide: Every T-cell large granular lymphocyte leukemia patient had at least one immunodominant TCR beta clonotype. In several patients, dominant TCR clone burden exceeded STAT3 mutant burden.

This clone was recorded only once. Its cognate antigen is unknown. The J segment lost 2 bases and the V segment lost 4 bases, leaving 9 bases of the junction unmatched. Germline V lookup: CDR1 SGHDN, CDR2 FVKESK. The CDR3 length is 16 residues. The receptor was isolated from a man between 60 and 70 years old with T-cell large granular lymphocyte leukemia. Some clones in this sample may be carry-over from other donors' samples. The rearrangement joins TRBV14 to TRBJ2-7, with TRBD1 identical over 9 bases. Sequencing input: peripheral blood mononuclear cells. The CDR3 nucleotides are TGTGCCAGCAGCCGAGCGCCGGGACAGGGCCCCTACGAGCAGTACTTC. The encoded protein is CASSRAPGQGPYEQYF.